This entry lists 22 T cell receptor beta chains sequenced from one sample in a study of control samples from healthy donors and cancer patients. Libraries were prepared by immunoSEQ multiplex PCR; TCRdb keeps only in-frame clonotypes and omits some of them. The sample shows roughly 150,000 clones, roughly 90% of them seen only once. Sequencing input: blood. The receptors originated from a woman in her twenties or thirties in good health.

This chain connects TRBV25-1 to TRBJ1-2; D ambiguous. This CDR3 is 14 amino acids long. Germline V gene sequence: CDR1 MGHDK, CDR2 SYGVNS. The V end was cut by 4 bases, the J end by 8 bases, with 17 bases between. The CDR3 protein is CASSGHRVAGGYTF. The CDR3 DNA sequence: TGTGCCAGCAGTGGCCACCGGGTCGCCGGCGGCTACACCTTC.

In DNA form, the CDR3 reads TGTGCCAGCCGGTGGGGGGGCGGGAAATCTGGGGCCAACGTCCTGACTTTC. This encodes CASRWGGGKSGANVLTF. The chain joins TRBV13 to TRBJ2-6; D might be TRBD2 (7 bases). This CDR3 has 17 amino acids. Trimming took off 8 bases at V and 1 base at J, with 18 bases between the two ends. The germline V gene encodes CDR1 PRHDT and CDR2 FYEKMQ (reference sequence).

V usage is TRBV19 and J usage is TRBJ2-1; D gene unclear. CDR3 size: 15 residues. Between the trimmed V and J ends, which lost 8 bases and 0 bases, there was a span of 14 bases. CDR1 is LNHDA, CDR2 SQIVND, per germline (reference sequence). CDR3 amino acids: CASHRTASSYNEQFF. DNA for the CDR3: TGTGCCAGTCATAGGACGGCTAGCTCCTACAATGAGCAGTTCTTC. Full variable domain (rest looked up from reference TRBV19 and TRBJ2-1): DGGITQSPKYLFRKEGQNVTLSCEQNLNHDAMYWYRQDPGQGLRLIYYSQIVNDFQKGDIAEGYSVSREKKESFPLTVTSAQKNPTAFYLCASHRTASSYNEQFFGPGTRLTVL.

The J gene is TRBJ1-2, the V gene TRBV5-8; D gene uncertain. The V end was cut by 0 bases, the J end by 2 bases, with 5 bases between. The germline V gene encodes CDR1 SGHTS and CDR2 YDEGEE. The CDR3 consists of 13 residues. The CDR3 DNA sequence: TGTGCCAGCAGCTTGGTTGACAACTATGGCTACACCTTC. This sequence encodes CASSLVDNYGYTF. The whole variable domain, remainder taken from reference TRBV5-8 and TRBJ1-2, is EAGVTQSPTHLIKTRGQQATLRCSPISGHTSVYWYQQALGLGLQFLLWYDEGEERNRGNFPPRFSGRQFPNYSSELNVNALELEDSALYLCASSLVDNYGYTFGSGTRLTVV.

This sequence joins TRBV2 and TRBJ1-4; D is uncertain. Per the germline V gene, CDR1 is SNHLY and CDR2 is FYNNEI. This CDR3 has 16 amino acids. V gave up 7 bases and J gave up 0 bases, with 15 bases separating them. The CDR3 nucleotides are TGTGCCAGCACCCGAAGGGTTGGTGCAACTAATGAAAAACTGTTTTTT. Its translation is CASTRRVGATNEKLFF.

The chain carries TRBV2 and TRBJ2-7, with D possibly matching TRBD2 (5 bases). CDR3 length: 13 residues. CDR1 and CDR2 (germline): SNHLY, FYNNEI. Trimming removed 1 base at V and 6 bases at J, with 10 bases between. CDR3: CASSEVLAGEQYF. The CDR3 nucleotides are TGTGCCAGCAGTGAAGTCCTTGCGGGCGAGCAGTACTTC.

The CDR3 protein is CASSLGQGQLPDTQYF. Written as DNA, the CDR3 is TGTGCCAGCAGTTTAGGACAGGGTCAGCTCCCCGATACGCAGTATTTT. The chain uses TRBV28 and TRBJ2-3, with 8 bases that match TRBD1. CDR3 size: 16 residues. The J segment lost 6 bases and the V segment lost 2 bases, leaving 10 bases of the junction unmatched. Germline V gene lookup returns CDR1 MDHEN and CDR2 SYDVKM.

This rearrangement joins TRBV7-9 to TRBJ2-5; 11 bases are a match to TRBD2. CDR3 length: 17 amino acids. The V segment lost 3 bases and the J segment 5 bases; nucleotides outside the gene matches: 11. From germline, CDR1 is SEHNR and CDR2 FQNEAQ (reference sequence). DNA of the CDR3: TGTGCCAGCAGCTTCCCCCCACCTAGCGGGAGGAGGGAGACCCAGTACTTC. Translated, it gives CASSFPPPSGRRETQYF.

This clone was recorded a few times. This chain links TRBV4-1 with TRBJ1-5; D perhaps matches TRBD1 (6 bases). V lost 4 bases to trimming and J lost 6 bases, with 16 bases between them. Germline CDR1 is MGHRA and CDR2 is YSYEKL. This CDR3 has 15 amino acids. CDR3 loop: CASSPQGGASQPQHF. CDR3 nucleotides: TGCGCCAGCAGCCCCCAAGGGGGGGCGAGTCAGCCCCAGCATTTT.

This chain connects TRBV7-2 to TRBJ2-2; 9 bases align to TRBD1. Germline V gene lookup returns CDR1 SGHTA and CDR2 FQGNSA. Losses at the gene ends were 5 bases for V and 4 bases for J; bases not matched to a gene: 8. This CDR3 comprises 16 residues. The CDR3 nucleotides read TGTGCCAGCAGCCCCGGGACAGGGTGGGTCACCGGGGAGCTGTTTTTT. Translated, it gives CASSPGTGWVTGELFF.

The chain combines TRBV9 with TRBJ2-5, with TRBD1 matching over 8 bases. This CDR3 is built from 13 residues. With V trimmed by 1 base and J by 5 bases, 1 base remained unmatched. The germline gives CDR1 SGDLS, CDR2 YYNGEE. CDR3 residues: CASSVRQGETQYF. In nucleotides, the CDR3 is TGTGCCAGCAGCGTACGACAGGGGGAGACCCAGTACTTC.

The rearrangement links TRBV11-3 to TRBJ2-3; D is undetermined. V was shortened by 1 base and J by 9 bases, with 11 bases between the two germline ends. The CDR3 consists of 13 residues. The germline V gene has CDR1 SGHNT and CDR2 YENEEA. The CDR3 region has the DNA TGTGCCAGCAGCTTAGTGAAGGGTACGACGCAGTATTTT. Protein: CASSLVKGTTQYF. Drawing the rest from reference TRBV11-3 and TRBJ2-3, the complete variable domain is EAGVVQSPRYKIIEKKQPVAFWCNPISGHNTLYWYLQNLGQGPELLIRYENEEAVDDSQLPKDRFSAERLKGVDSTLKIQPAELGDSAVYLCASSLVKGTTQYFGPGTRLTVL.

The chain links TRBV29-1 to TRBJ1-2; TRBD1 agrees at 7 bases. Germline values: CDR1 SQVTM, CDR2 ANQGSEA. V lost 4 bases to trimming and J lost 8 bases; unmatched junction nucleotides: 7. This CDR3 contains 12 residues. Here the CDR3 DNA reads TGCAGCGTTGCTGACAGGGTACAAGGCTACACCTTC. Residues: CSVADRVQGYTF.

The chain is built from TRBV19 and TRBJ2-4, with 9 bases matching TRBD1. The V gene's germline CDR1 is LNHDA and CDR2 SQIVND (reference sequence). The CDR3 runs 13 residues. V trimming: 9 bases; J trimming: 5 bases; junction bases outside the gene matches: 5. The CDR3 nucleotides read TGTGCCAGCAACAGGGGGCTCGAAAACATTCAGTACTTC. Its translation is CASNRGLENIQYF.

The rearrangement joins TRBV6-1 to TRBJ2-5; 10 nucleotides line up with TRBD2. V lost 0 bases to trimming and J lost 1 base; unmatched junction nucleotides: 8. In germline, CDR1 is MNHNS, CDR2 SASEGT. The CDR3 is 18 amino acids. CDR3 DNA sequence: TGTGCCAGCAGTGAAGCGCTTCTGGGACTAGCGAGCCAAGAGACCCAGTACTTC. It codes for CASSEALLGLASQETQYF.

CDR3 region: CASSPTSGVGEQFF. CDR3 DNA sequence: TGTGCCAGCAGCCCCACTAGCGGGGTGGGGGAGCAGTTCTTC. V is TRBV11-1 and J is TRBJ2-1; 10 positions match TRBD2. Germline V gene sequence: CDR1 SGHAT, CDR2 FQDESV (reference sequence). This CDR3 contains 14 residues. J lost 10 bases, V lost 5 bases, and 8 bases had no gene match.

The chain has TRBV5-6 and TRBJ2-5, with D possibly being TRBD2 (5 bases). There are 16 residues in the CDR3. Germline-derived CDR1 and CDR2 are SGHDT and YYEEEE. V was cut by 0 bases and J by 2 bases, with 14 bases left in between. DNA for the CDR3: TGTGCCAGCAGCTTGGTGTCACGGGGATGGCAAGAGACCCAGTACTTC. Protein: CASSLVSRGWQETQYF.

The chain employs TRBV18 and TRBJ2-3; 8 bases line up with TRBD2. The J segment lost 8 bases and the V segment lost 6 bases, leaving 10 bases of the junction unmatched. This CDR3 comprises 14 residues. The germline gives CDR1 KGHSH, CDR2 LQKENI. The CDR3 DNA sequence: TGTGCCAGCTCCCTCGGGACTAGAGCACCTACGCAGTATTTT. Translating gives CASSLGTRAPTQYF.

The chain joins TRBV19 to TRBJ1-2, with TRBD1 matching 10 bases. The CDR3 is 15 residues long. The trim removed 4 bases at V and 6 bases at J, leaving 8 bases unmatched. The germline CDR1 and CDR2 sequences are LNHDA and SQIVND (reference sequence). CDR3 nucleotide sequence: TGTGCCAGTAGTACCAAGACAGGGGGCGTCAATGGCTACACCTTC. This gives the protein CASSTKTGGVNGYTF.

V usage is TRBV5-8 and J usage is TRBJ1-2, with D maybe TRBD1 (6 bases). This CDR3 comprises 15 residues. V was cut by 4 bases and J by 7 bases, with 20 bases left in between. Germline-derived CDR1 and CDR2 are SGHTS and YDEGEE. CDR3 coding DNA: TGTGCCAGCAGCCACCGCGGACAGATTCTTTTTGGCTACACCTTC. Protein sequence: CASSHRGQILFGYTF.

The V and J genes are TRBV14 and TRBJ2-7, with 9 bases lining up with TRBD2. The CDR3 contains 14 residues. Trimming took 4 bases from V and 0 from J; bases not matched to a gene: 1. CDR1 and CDR2 from the germline V gene are SGHDN and FVKESK. CDR3 loop: CASSPGLASYEQYF. DNA of the CDR3: TGTGCCAGCAGCCCGGGACTAGCCTCCTACGAGCAGTACTTC.

This chain links TRBV9 with TRBJ2-7, with 8 bases lining up with TRBD2. The V and J ends lost 3 bases and 3 bases, in that order; junction bases with no gene match: 8. The CDR3 extends over 15 amino acids. CDR1 SGDLS and CDR2 YYNGEE come from the germline V gene. For the CDR3, the DNA is TGTGCCAGCAGCGCCGGGACTAGGGCCCTCTACGAGCAGTACTTC. Its protein product is CASSAGTRALYEQYF. The full variable domain, its missing parts supplied by reference TRBV9 and TRBJ2-7, is DSGVTQTPKHLITATGQRVTLRCSPRSGDLSVYWYQQSLDQGLQFLIQYYNGEERAKGNILERFSAQQFPDLHSELNLSSLELGDSALYFCASSAGTRALYEQYFGPGTRLTVT.